A selection of T cell receptor beta chains follows, all from one sample in a study of blood T cell repertoires in COVID-19. The repertoire was sequenced with immunoSEQ multiplex PCR; TCRdb's copy has only in-frame clones and lacks some. There are 350,000 or so clones in the sample; around 88% occur only once, and 1.5% to 2% lies in the top ten. The sample was peripheral blood. Receptor source: a woman aged 25 to 39 with COVID-19, enrolled during active disease. The CDR3 runs from the conserved cysteine through the conserved F or W. D genes are given only for firm matches. The listing skips clone size in some rows; elsewhere it reads once, few, many or a size class.

>.|.|TRBJ2-3|TRBV30
CAWNLQGVPQYF
TGTGCCTGGAACCTCCAAGGGGTCCCACAGTATTTT
>.|.|TRBJ1-1|TRBV5-1
CASRRRGSDTEAFF
TGCGCCAGCAGGCGGAGGGGCTCGGACACTGAAGCTTTCTTT
>.|.|TRBJ2-3|TRBV9
CASSALGGGLYTDTQYF
TGTGCCAGCAGCGCCTTGGGCGGGGGCCTCTACACAGATACGCAGTATTTT
>.|.|TRBJ2-3|TRBV5-4
CASSLPSEGIRSDTQYF
TGTGCCAGCAGCTTACCTTCGGAGGGAATTCGATCAGATACGCAGTATTTT
>.|.|TRBJ2-5|TRBV2
CASSEEFRETQYF
TGTGCCAGCAGTGAGGAGTTTCGAGAGACCCAGTACTTC
>.|.|TRBJ1-1|TRBV29-1
CSVGQRLNTEAFF
TGCAGCGTCGGACAAAGACTGAACACTGAAGCTTTCTTT
>.|.|TRBJ1-5|TRBV28
CASSWLGRQPQHF
TGTGCCAGCAGTTGGTTGGGGCGACAGCCCCAGCATTTT
>TRBD1|.|TRBJ1-2|TRBV7-8
CASSFRDRAYGYTF
TGTGCCAGCAGCTTCCGGGACAGAGCCTATGGCTACACCTTC
>TRBD1|.|TRBJ2-7|TRBV5-4
CASSSSGTGVYEQYF
TGTGCCAGCAGCTCTTCCGGGACAGGGGTCTACGAGCAGTACTTC
>TRBD1|.|TRBJ2-1|TRBV11-2
CASSSARTGEQFF
TGTGCCAGCAGCTCGGCCAGGACAGGTGAGCAGTTCTTC
>TRBD1|.|TRBJ1-5|TRBV15
CATRERTGPHQPQHF
TGTGCCACCAGAGAGCGGACAGGCCCACATCAGCCCCAGCATTTT
>.|.|TRBJ1-2|TRBV19
CASSNTPYGYTF
TGTGCCAGTAGTAATACTCCATATGGCTACACCTTC
>TRBD1|.|TRBJ2-3|TRBV29-1
CSVGRGRADTQYF
TGCAGCGTTGGAAGGGGGCGGGCAGATACGCAGTATTTT
>.|.|TRBJ2-3|TRBV6-6
CASSRTGTGDTQYF
TGTGCCAGCAGTCGAACAGGGACGGGAGATACGCAGTATTTT
>TRBD1|.|TRBJ2-7|TRBV7-9
CASEGKTGATYEQYF
TGTGCCAGCGAGGGGAAGACAGGGGCCACCTACGAGCAGTACTTC
>.|.|TRBJ2-1|TRBV9
CASSKGGLVSYNEQFF
TGTGCCAGCTCGAAGGGGGGGTTGGTCTCCTACAATGAGCAGTTCTTC
>TRBD2|.|TRBJ2-7|TRBV5-6
CASSSRTSVGEQYF
TGTGCCAGCAGCTCGAGGACTAGTGTCGGCGAGCAGTACTTC
>.|.|TRBJ2-5|TRBV9
CASSGGGAQETQYF
TGTGCCAGCAGCGGAGGGGGGGCCCAAGAGACCCAGTACTTC
>.|few|TRBJ1-1|TRBV11-2
CASRTGTLMNTEAFF
TGTGCCAGCCGGACCGGGACACTAATGAACACTGAAGCTTTCTTT
>TRBD2|.|TRBJ2-2|TRBV11-3
CASSFRGTTNTGELFF
TGTGCCAGCAGCTTTCGTGGGACTACGAACACCGGGGAGCTGTTTTTT
>TRBD1|.|TRBJ1-5|TRBV15
CATSRAPGGTGGSNQPQHF
TGTGCCACCAGCAGGGCCCCGGGCGGGACAGGGGGTAGCAATCAGCCCCAGCATTTT
>.|.|TRBJ1-2|TRBV7-9
CASSFYRSYGYTF
TGTGCCAGCAGCTTTTACAGGTCGTATGGCTACACCTTC
>TRBD1|.|TRBJ1-2|TRBV18
CASSRDRGNYGYTF
TGTGCCAGCTCCCGGGACAGGGGAAACTATGGCTACACCTTC
>TRBD1|few|TRBJ1-5|TRBV5-6
CASSRTGGQPQHF
TGTGCCAGCAGCCGGACAGGCGGACAGCCCCAGCATTTT
>.|.|TRBJ2-2|TRBV9
CASSQDYHRELFF
TGTGCCAGCAGCCAGGACTACCACCGGGAGCTGTTTTTT
>.|.|TRBJ2-3|TRBV9
CASSVGRGTDTQYF
TGTGCCAGCAGCGTAGGGAGGGGAACAGATACGCAGTATTTT
>TRBD1|.|TRBJ1-5|TRBV7-2
CASSPQGYQPQHF
TGTGCCAGCAGCCCACAGGGGTATCAGCCCCAGCATTTT
>TRBD1|.|TRBJ1-5|TRBV19
CASSAGTGLYSNQPQHF
TGTGCCAGTAGTGCCGGGACAGGGCTTTATAGCAATCAGCCCCAGCATTTT
>TRBD1|once|TRBJ1-1|TRBV18
CASSTQGAGTEAFF
TGTGCCAGCTCAACACAGGGGGCGGGCACTGAAGCTTTCTTT
>.|.|TRBJ2-1|TRBV4-1
CASSQGRGSSYNEQFF
TGCGCCAGCAGCCAAGGACGGGGGAGCTCCTACAATGAGCAGTTCTTC
>TRBD1|.|TRBJ1-6|TRBV7-8
CASSLEPPPTGYNSPLHF
TGTGCCAGCAGCTTAGAACCCCCCCCGACAGGGTATAATTCACCCCTCCACTTT
>TRBD1|.|TRBJ1-5|TRBV2
CASSDWGRGQDQPQHF
TGTGCCAGCAGTGACTGGGGCAGGGGGCAAGATCAGCCCCAGCATTTT
>TRBD2|few|TRBJ2-1|TRBV4-1
CASSQEGTSGGEYNEQFF
TGCGCCAGCAGCCAAGAGGGGACTAGCGGGGGGGAATACAATGAGCAGTTCTTC
>.|.|TRBJ1-5|TRBV2
CASSEEATSNQPQHF
TGTGCCAGCAGTGAAGAAGCCACGAGCAATCAGCCCCAGCATTTT
>.|.|TRBJ2-3|TRBV30
CAWSDFTDTQYF
TGTGCCTGGAGTGACTTCACAGATACGCAGTATTTT
>.|.|TRBJ2-1|TRBV6-5
CAASWAGFSYNEQFF
TGTGCCGCTTCCTGGGCGGGGTTCTCCTACAATGAGCAGTTCTTC
>.|.|TRBJ1-1|TRBV19
CASTSRNTEAFF
TGTGCCAGTACCTCTAGGAACACTGAAGCTTTCTTT
>TRBD1|.|TRBJ1-4|TRBV7-9
CASSRRDRDEKLFF
TGTGCCAGCAGCCGAAGGGACAGGGATGAAAAACTGTTTTTT
>TRBD1|.|TRBJ1-2|TRBV6-1
CASSENPLGDRGRPYGYTF
TGTGCCAGCAGTGAAAACCCCCTGGGGGACAGGGGGCGGCCCTATGGCTACACCTTC
>.|.|TRBJ1-4|TRBV5-1
CASSLLTGVNEKLFF
TGCGCCAGCAGCTTATTGACAGGCGTCAATGAAAAACTGTTTTTT
>.|.|TRBJ2-7|TRBV11-3
CASSLGAGNEQYF
TGTGCCAGCAGCTTAGGGGCAGGGAACGAGCAGTACTTC
>TRBD1|few|TRBJ1-2|TRBV6-5
CASSRQGANGYTF
TGTGCCAGCAGTCGACAGGGGGCGAATGGCTACACCTTC
>.|few|TRBJ2-1|TRBV7-9
CASSFWEPSYNEQFF
TGTGCCAGCAGCTTTTGGGAGCCTTCCTACAATGAGCAGTTCTTC
>.|.|TRBJ1-2|TRBV6-2/TRBV6-3
CASSYTPDERLYGYTF
TGTGCCAGCAGTTACACTCCCGACGAGCGGCTCTATGGCTACACCTTC
>.|.|TRBJ2-2|TRBV24-1
CATRYLANTGELFF
TGTGCCACCAGGTATCTCGCGAACACCGGGGAGCTGTTTTTT
>.|.|TRBJ2-2|TRBV5-4
CASSDASVNTGELFF
TGTGCCAGCAGCGACGCTAGCGTGAACACCGGGGAGCTGTTTTTT
>.|few|TRBJ2-2|TRBV7-2
CASSRDFKGELFF
TGTGCCAGCTCCCGGGACTTTAAAGGGGAGCTGTTTTTT
>.|.|TRBJ2-3|TRBV11-3
CASSSHGGDTQYF
TGTGCCAGCAGCTCTCACGGGGGAGATACGCAGTATTTT
>.|.|TRBJ1-1|TRBV11-2
CASSLAGNTEAFF
TGTGCCAGCAGCTTAGCAGGGAACACTGAAGCTTTCTTT
>TRBD1|.|TRBJ1-1|TRBV10-2
CASRTGGTEAFF
TGCGCCAGCCGTACAGGGGGCACTGAAGCTTTCTTT
>.|.|TRBJ2-7|TRBV19
CASSFQTRSSEQYF
TGTGCCAGTAGTTTCCAGACTAGATCGAGCGAGCAGTACTTC
>TRBD1|.|TRBJ1-3|TRBV5-5
CASSAHRGSGSGNTIYF
TGTGCCAGCAGCGCCCACAGGGGTTCGGGATCTGGAAACACCATATATTTT
>.|.|TRBJ1-5|TRBV19
CASSSVGSNQPQHF
TGTGCCAGTAGCTCCGTCGGTAGCAATCAGCCCCAGCATTTT
>TRBD2|many|TRBJ2-2|TRBV3-1/TRBV3-2
CASSQRLADSAGELFF
TGTGCCAGCAGCCAGCGACTAGCGGACTCTGCCGGGGAGCTGTTTTTT
>.|once|TRBJ1-2|TRBV29-1
CSVESAGVERGYTF
TGCAGCGTTGAATCTGCGGGCGTGGAGCGAGGCTACACCTTC
>TRBD1|.|TRBJ1-3|TRBV15
CATSSSTGSSGNTIYF
TGTGCCACCAGCAGCTCGACAGGGAGCTCTGGAAACACCATATATTTT
>.|.|TRBJ1-4|TRBV5-1
CASSLLGATNEKLFF
TGCGCCAGCAGCTTGCTCGGTGCAACTAATGAAAAACTGTTTTTT
>TRBD1|.|TRBJ2-3|TRBV5-4
CASSRKVRTGKQDTQYF
TGTGCCAGCAGTCGTAAGGTGAGGACAGGGAAACAAGATACGCAGTATTTT
>.|.|TRBJ2-5|TRBV27
CASSLSGGTQYF
TGTGCCAGCAGTTTAAGTGGCGGGACCCAGTACTTC
>.|.|TRBJ2-1|TRBV2
CASQDRAGSYNEQFF
TGTGCCAGCCAAGACCGGGCGGGATCCTACAATGAGCAGTTCTTC